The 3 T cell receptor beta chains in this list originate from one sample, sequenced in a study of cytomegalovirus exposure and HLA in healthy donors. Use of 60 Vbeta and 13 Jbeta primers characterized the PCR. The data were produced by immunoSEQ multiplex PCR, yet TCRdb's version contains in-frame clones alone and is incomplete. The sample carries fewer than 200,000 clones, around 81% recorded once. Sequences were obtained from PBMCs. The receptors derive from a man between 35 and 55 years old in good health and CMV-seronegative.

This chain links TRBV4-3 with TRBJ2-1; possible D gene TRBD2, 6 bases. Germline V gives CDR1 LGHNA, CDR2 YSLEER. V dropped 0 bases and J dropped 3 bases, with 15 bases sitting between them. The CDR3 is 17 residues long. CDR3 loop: CASSQEPYGSGYNEQFF. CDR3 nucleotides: TGCGCCAGCAGCCAAGAACCCTACGGGAGCGGCTACAATGAGCAGTTCTTC.

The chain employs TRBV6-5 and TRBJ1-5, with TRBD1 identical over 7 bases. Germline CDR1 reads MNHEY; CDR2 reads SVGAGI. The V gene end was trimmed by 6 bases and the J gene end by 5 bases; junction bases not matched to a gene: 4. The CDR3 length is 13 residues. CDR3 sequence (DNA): TGTGCCAGCAGCCGTGACAGGGATCAGCCCCAGCATTTT. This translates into CASSRDRDQPQHF.

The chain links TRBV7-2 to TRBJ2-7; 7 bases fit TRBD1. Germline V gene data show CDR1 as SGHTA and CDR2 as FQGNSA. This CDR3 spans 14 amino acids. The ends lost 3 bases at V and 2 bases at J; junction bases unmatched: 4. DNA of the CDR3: TGTGCCAGCAGCTTCCTCGGGACAGCCTACGAGCAGTACTTC. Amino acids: CASSFLGTAYEQYF.